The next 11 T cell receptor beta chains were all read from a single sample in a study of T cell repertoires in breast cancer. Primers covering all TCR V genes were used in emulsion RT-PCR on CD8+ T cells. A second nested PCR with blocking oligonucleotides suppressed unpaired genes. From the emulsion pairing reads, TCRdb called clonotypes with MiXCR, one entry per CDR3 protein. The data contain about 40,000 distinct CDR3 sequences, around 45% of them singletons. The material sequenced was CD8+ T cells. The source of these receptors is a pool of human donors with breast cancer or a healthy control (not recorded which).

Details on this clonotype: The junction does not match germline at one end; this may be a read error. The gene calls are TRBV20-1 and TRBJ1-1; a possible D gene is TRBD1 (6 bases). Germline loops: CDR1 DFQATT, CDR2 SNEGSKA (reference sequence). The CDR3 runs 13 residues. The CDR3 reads CGADTGLNTEAFF. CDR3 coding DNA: TGCGGTGCTGACACAGGGTTGAACACTGAAGCTTTCTTT.

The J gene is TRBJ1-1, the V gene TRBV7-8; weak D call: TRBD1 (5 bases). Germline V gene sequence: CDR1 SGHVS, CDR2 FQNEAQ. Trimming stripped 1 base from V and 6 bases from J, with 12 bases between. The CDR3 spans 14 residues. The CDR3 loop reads CASSLEQVLSEAFF. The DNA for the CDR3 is TGTGCCAGCAGCTTAGAACAGGTGTTGTCTGAAGCTTTCTTT.

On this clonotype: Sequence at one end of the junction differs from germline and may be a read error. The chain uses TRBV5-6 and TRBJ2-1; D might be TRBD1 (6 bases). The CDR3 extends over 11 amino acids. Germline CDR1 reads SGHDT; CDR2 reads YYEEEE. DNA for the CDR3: TGTGCCAGCAGCCGACAGGCTGAGCAGCTCTTC. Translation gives CASSRQAEQLF.

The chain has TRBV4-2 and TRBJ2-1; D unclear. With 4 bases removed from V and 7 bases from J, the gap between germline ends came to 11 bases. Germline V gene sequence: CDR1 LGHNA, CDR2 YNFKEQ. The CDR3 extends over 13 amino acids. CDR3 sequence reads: CASSLTRWNEQFF. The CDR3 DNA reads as TGTGCCAGCAGCCTGACACGGTGGAATGAGCAGTTCTTC.

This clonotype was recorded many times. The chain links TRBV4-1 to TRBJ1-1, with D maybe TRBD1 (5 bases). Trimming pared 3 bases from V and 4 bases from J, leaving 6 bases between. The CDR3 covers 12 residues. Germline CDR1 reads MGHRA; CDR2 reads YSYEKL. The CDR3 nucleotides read TGCGCCAGCAGCCATAGGGGCACTGAAGCTTTCTTT. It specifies CASSHRGTEAFF.

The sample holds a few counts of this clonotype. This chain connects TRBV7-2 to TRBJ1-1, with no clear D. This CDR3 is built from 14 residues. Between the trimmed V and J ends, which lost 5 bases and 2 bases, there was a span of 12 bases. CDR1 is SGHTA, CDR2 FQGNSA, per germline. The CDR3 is CASSPGSANTEAFF. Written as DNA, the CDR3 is TGTGCCAGCAGCCCCGGGTCAGCTAACACTGAAGCTTTCTTT.

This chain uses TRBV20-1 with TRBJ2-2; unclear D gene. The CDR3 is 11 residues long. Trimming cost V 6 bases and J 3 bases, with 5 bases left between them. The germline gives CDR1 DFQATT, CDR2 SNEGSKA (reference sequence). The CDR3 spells CSALDTGELFF. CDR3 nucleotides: TGCAGTGCCCTTGACACCGGGGAGCTGTTTTTT.

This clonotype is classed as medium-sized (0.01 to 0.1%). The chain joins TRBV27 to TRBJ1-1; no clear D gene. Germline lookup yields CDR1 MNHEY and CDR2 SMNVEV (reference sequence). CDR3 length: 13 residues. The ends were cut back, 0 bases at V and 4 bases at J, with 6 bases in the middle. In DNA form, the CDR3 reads TGTGCCAGCAGTTTATCTCGGGCCACTGAAGCTTTCTTT. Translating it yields CASSLSRATEAFF.

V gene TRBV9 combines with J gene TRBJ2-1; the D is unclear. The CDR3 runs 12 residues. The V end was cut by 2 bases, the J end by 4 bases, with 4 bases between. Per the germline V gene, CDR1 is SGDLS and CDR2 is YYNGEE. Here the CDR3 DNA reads TGTGCCAGCAGCGTGTATTACAATGAGCAGTTCTTC. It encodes CASSVYYNEQFF.

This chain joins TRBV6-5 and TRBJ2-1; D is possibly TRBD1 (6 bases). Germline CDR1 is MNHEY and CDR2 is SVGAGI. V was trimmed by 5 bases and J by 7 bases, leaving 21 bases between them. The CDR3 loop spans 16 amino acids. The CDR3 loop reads CASSECLQTGSNEQFF. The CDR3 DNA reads TGTGCCAGCAGTGAATGTCTTCAAACAGGGAGTAATGAGCAGTTCTTC.

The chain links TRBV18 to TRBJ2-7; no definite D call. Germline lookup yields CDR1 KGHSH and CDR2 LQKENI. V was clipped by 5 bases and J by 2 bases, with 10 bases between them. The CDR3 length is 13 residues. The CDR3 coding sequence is TGTGCCAGCTCAGCGACACCAACCTACGAGCAGTACTTC. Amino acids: CASSATPTYEQYF. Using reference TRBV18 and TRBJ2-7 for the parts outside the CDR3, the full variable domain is NAGVMQNPRHLVRRRGQEARLRCSPMKGHSHVYWYRQLPEEGLKFMVYLQKENIIDESGMPKERFSAEFPKEGPSILRIQQVVRGDSAAYFCASSATPTYEQYFGPGTRLTVT.